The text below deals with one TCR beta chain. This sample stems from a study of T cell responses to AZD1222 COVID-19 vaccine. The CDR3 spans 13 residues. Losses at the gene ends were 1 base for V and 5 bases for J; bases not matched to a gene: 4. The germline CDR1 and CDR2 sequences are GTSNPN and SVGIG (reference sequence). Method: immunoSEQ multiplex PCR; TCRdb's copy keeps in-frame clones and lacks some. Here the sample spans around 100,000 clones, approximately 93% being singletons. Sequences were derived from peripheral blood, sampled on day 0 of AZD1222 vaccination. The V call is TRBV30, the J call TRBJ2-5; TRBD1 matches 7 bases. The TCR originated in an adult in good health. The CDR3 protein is CAWSGGTEETQYF. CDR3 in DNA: TGTGCCTGGAGTGGTGGGACAGAGGAGACCCAGTACTTC.